A single sample is the source of the 29 T cell receptor beta chains below, sequenced in a study of shared clonotypes between healthy human individuals. TCRdb's table, derived via immunoSEQ multiplex PCR, lists solely in-frame clones and lacks some. The sample shows some 1.5 million clones, 95% to 99% of them seen only once. The sequenced material came from naive CD4+ T cells sorted from blood. Specified subset: CD45RA+ positively selected. All receptors come from a man between 25 and 39 years old in good health.

Only one count was recorded for this clone. The V call is TRBV9, the J call TRBJ2-7; 11 bases line up with TRBD2. The CDR3 runs to 15 residues. With V trimmed by 2 bases and J by 5 bases, 6 bases remained unmatched. Germline V lookup: CDR1 SGDLS, CDR2 YYNGEE. The chain's CDR3 is CASSVTSGMSHEQYF. The CDR3 region has the DNA TGTGCCAGCAGCGTGACTAGCGGGATGTCCCACGAGCAGTACTTC.

This chain connects TRBV6-1 to TRBJ1-5; D uncertain. V was clipped by 6 bases and J by 3 bases, with 12 bases between them. CDR3 length: 14 residues. Germline lookup yields CDR1 MNHNS and CDR2 SASEGT. The CDR3 DNA reads TGTGCCAGCAGACCCGGGTACCCCAATCAGCCCCAGCATTTT. It yields the protein CASRPGYPNQPQHF.

This clone was seen a single time. The chain has TRBV5-1 and TRBJ2-1, with 8 bases that match TRBD2. J was trimmed by 4 bases and V by 3 bases; bases with no gene match: 6. This CDR3 is built from 15 residues. CDR1 and CDR2 from the germline V gene are SGHRS and YFSETQ. The CDR3 sequence is CASSYGGRSYNEQFF. CDR3 in DNA: TGCGCCAGCAGCTATGGCGGGAGGTCGTACAATGAGCAGTTCTTC.

This clone was seen only once. This chain connects TRBV7-9 to TRBJ2-6, with D possibly being TRBD1 or TRBD2 (5 bases each). In germline, CDR1 is SEHNR, CDR2 FQNEAQ (reference sequence). The CDR3 spans 19 residues. The V gene lost 4 bases and the J gene lost 0 bases, with 19 bases spanning the gap. CDR3 coding DNA: TGTGCCAGCAGCTCCTACGCCGGGACGGAAAACTCTGGGGCCAACGTCCTGACTTTC. Its protein product is CASSSYAGTENSGANVLTF.

This chain's CDR3 is CASAPGGNNYEQYF. The CDR3, as DNA: TGTGCCAGCGCTCCGGGAGGGAATAACTACGAGCAGTACTTC. V is TRBV13 and J is TRBJ2-7; the match to TRBD2 covers 8 bases. CDR1 is PRHDT and CDR2 is FYEKMQ in the germline V gene (reference sequence). The CDR3 loop spans 14 amino acids. With 8 bases clipped from V and 3 bases from J, the junction kept 9 bases outside the gene matches. The full variable domain, rest sourced from reference TRBV13 and TRBJ2-7, is AAGVIQSPRHLIKEKRETATLKCYPIPRHDTVYWYQQGPGQDPQFLISFYEKMQSDKGSIPDRFSAQQFSDYHSELNMSSLELGDSALYFCASAPGGNNYEQYFGPGTRLTVT.

V and J are TRBV6-5 and TRBJ1-5; D uncertain. From germline, CDR1 is MNHEY and CDR2 SVGAGI. With 10 bases removed from V and 1 base from J, the gap between germline ends came to 14 bases. The CDR3 extends over 14 amino acids. The CDR3 loop reads CATRTLRSNQPQHF. CDR3 sequence (DNA): TGTGCCACCAGGACCCTAAGAAGCAATCAGCCCCAGCATTTT.

This clone occurred once. The gene calls are TRBV7-2 and TRBJ2-1; no firm D call. The CDR3 is 11 residues long. Germline V CDR1 and CDR2: SGHTA, FQGNSA. The V end was cut by 5 bases, the J end by 10 bases, with 9 bases between. This chain's CDR3 is CASSPLLEQFF. CDR3 sequence (DNA): TGTGCCAGCAGCCCCCTATTAGAGCAGTTCTTC.

The CDR3 loop is CASSKSRAGGSYEQYF. In nucleotides, the CDR3 is TGTGCCAGCAGCAAAAGTCGAGCGGGAGGCTCCTACGAGCAGTACTTC. The chain recombines TRBV11-2 with TRBJ2-7, with 9 bases lining up with TRBD2. This CDR3 has 16 residues. The germline gives CDR1 SGHAT, CDR2 FQNNGV. V shed 5 bases, J shed 0 bases, and the junction held 8 bases outside the gene matches.

This chain links TRBV18 with TRBJ2-4, with D perhaps matching TRBD1 (5 bases). The V and J ends lost 0 bases and 9 bases respectively, with 9 bases between them. This CDR3 is 13 amino acids long. Germline loops: CDR1 KGHSH, CDR2 LQKENI. The CDR3 protein is CASSPPGVGIQYF. CDR3 bases: TGTGCCAGCTCACCACCAGGGGTAGGCATTCAGTACTTC.

The chain employs TRBV6-1 and TRBJ2-2; 9 positions agree with TRBD1. CDR3 length: 15 amino acids. Germline CDR1 reads MNHNS; CDR2 reads SASEGT. V lost 8 bases to trimming and J lost 5 bases; unmatched junction nucleotides: 9. The CDR3 spells CASGSGQGRTGELFF. CDR3 sequence (DNA): TGTGCCAGCGGGTCGGGACAGGGTAGGACCGGGGAGCTGTTTTTT.

The chain employs TRBV18 and TRBJ1-2; TRBD1 aligns across 10 bases. Losses at the gene ends were 6 bases for V and 1 base for J; bases not matched to a gene: 8. Germline V gene data show CDR1 as KGHSH and CDR2 as LQKENI. The CDR3 covers 16 residues. CDR3 bases: TGTGCCAGCTCGCCGACAGGGGGCTCAGTTAACTATGGCTACACCTTC. Translating gives CASSPTGGSVNYGYTF.

This clone was observed a single time. The rearrangement uses TRBV6-6 and TRBJ1-4, with unresolved D. With 11 bases removed from V and 1 base from J, the gap between germline ends came to 8 bases. The germline CDR1 and CDR2 sequences are MNHNY and SVGAGI (reference sequence). This CDR3 spans 12 amino acids. The DNA of the CDR3 is TGTGCCTTAGGAGTAACTAATGAAAAACTGTTTTTT. Translating gives CALGVTNEKLFF.

The chain carries TRBV6-1 and TRBJ2-1; D remains ambiguous. This CDR3 spans 12 amino acids. Germline CDR1 reads MNHNS; CDR2 reads SASEGT. V dropped 6 bases and J dropped 1 base, with 4 bases sitting between them. CDR3 nucleotides: TGTGCCAGCAGCCATTCCTACAATGAGCAGTTCTTC. Protein sequence: CASSHSYNEQFF.

Details on this clone: The missing conserved phenylalanine or tryptophan at the end of this CDR3 makes a read error likely. No DNA is shown, since the ends of the CDR3 on it are uncertain; the CDR3 is the one TCRdb lists. The genes are TRBV6-5 and TRBJ2-7; TRBD2, as called in the table, went unchecked against the DNA. The length of the CDR3 is 13 amino acids, counting both ends. Germline CDR1 and CDR2: MNHEY and SVGAGI. CDR3: CASSPSYSFLPTI.

The chain's CDR3 is CASSLTSLTLAPRQFF. CDR3 nucleotides: TGTGCCAGCAGCCTCACTTCCCTGACTCTAGCGCCTCGGCAGTTCTTC. The gene calls are TRBV6-6 and TRBJ2-1; D might be TRBD2 (6 bases). CDR1 is MNHNY, CDR2 SVGAGI, per germline (reference sequence). This CDR3 has 16 amino acids. Trimming pared 6 bases from V and 12 bases from J, leaving 27 bases between.

The V gene is TRBV5-1, the J gene TRBJ2-7, with D unresolved. The CDR3 totals 16 residues. The V gene's germline CDR1 is SGHRS and CDR2 YFSETQ. V lost 1 base and J 0 bases, leaving 14 bases between the germline ends. The CDR3 here is CASSLSSSPSSYEQYF. In DNA form, the CDR3 reads TGCGCCAGCAGCTTGAGCTCCAGCCCTAGCTCCTACGAGCAGTACTTC.

The chain couples TRBV5-1 to TRBJ2-7; 12 bases match TRBD1. The CDR3 runs to 16 residues. CDR1 SGHRS and CDR2 YFSETQ come from the germline V gene. The V gene end was trimmed by 0 bases and the J gene end by 4 bases; junction bases not matched to a gene: 5. The CDR3, as DNA: TGCGCCAGCAGCTTGGCCGGGACAGGGGGCAGGTACGAGCAGTACTTC. It is translated as CASSLAGTGGRYEQYF.

The chain links TRBV2 to TRBJ2-1; D gene uncertain. The germline V gene has CDR1 SNHLY and CDR2 FYNNEI. V lost 7 bases and J 7 bases, leaving 14 bases between the germline ends. CDR3 length: 13 amino acids. Here the CDR3 reads CASTPGPLNEQFF. In nucleotides, the CDR3 is TGTGCCAGCACCCCCGGGCCCTTGAATGAGCAGTTCTTC.

The chain joins TRBV7-2 to TRBJ2-4; D might be TRBD1 or TRBD2, each matching 5 bases. The CDR3 runs to 14 residues. Germline loops: CDR1 SGHTA, CDR2 FQGNSA. V was cut by 7 bases and J by 8 bases, with 18 bases left in between. In DNA form, the CDR3 reads TGTGCCAGCACGAACGGGGCCCAGTCCCACATTCAGTACTTC. Translation gives CASTNGAQSHIQYF.

The J gene is TRBJ2-7, the V gene TRBV7-2, with 11 bases that match TRBD1. The ends lost 3 bases at V and 6 bases at J; junction bases unmatched: 4. Germline CDR1 reads SGHTA; CDR2 reads FQGNSA. The CDR3 extends over 14 amino acids. The CDR3: CASSFGTGGREQYF. CDR3 nucleotides: TGTGCCAGCAGCTTCGGGACAGGGGGTCGCGAGCAGTACTTC.

The rearrangement links TRBV7-9 to TRBJ1-2, with D possibly being TRBD1 (5 bases). The CDR3 extends over 16 amino acids. With 5 bases removed from V and 3 bases from J, the gap between germline ends came to 19 bases. The germline V gene has CDR1 SEHNR and CDR2 FQNEAQ (reference sequence). The CDR3 region is CASSALVSGLDYGYTF. The CDR3 DNA is TGTGCCAGCAGCGCCCTCGTCTCAGGGTTGGACTATGGCTACACCTTC.

As for this clone: The junction differs from germline at one of its ends, possibly a read error. The rearrangement joins TRBV18 to TRBJ2-3; a possible D gene is TRBD2 (6 bases). The CDR3 has 12 amino acids. From germline, CDR1 is KGHSH and CDR2 LQKENI. CDR3 residues: CASSLEGNLLDF. CDR3 in DNA: TGTGCCAGCTCATTGGAGGGGAATTTGTTGGATTTT.

This chain links TRBV2 with TRBJ1-5, with D unclear. Germline CDR1 is SNHLY and CDR2 is FYNNEI. V was cut by 5 bases and J by 1 base, with 12 bases left in between. CDR3 length: 15 amino acids. The CDR3 spells CASSRSRESNQPQHF. Here the CDR3 DNA reads TGTGCCAGCAGTCGTTCTAGGGAAAGCAATCAGCCCCAGCATTTT.

The rearrangement uses TRBV5-8 and TRBJ2-1; 7 nucleotides align to TRBD2. With 2 bases clipped from V and 2 bases from J, the junction kept 4 bases outside the gene matches. CDR3 length: 15 residues. Germline V gene sequence: CDR1 SGHTS, CDR2 YDEGEE. In DNA form, the CDR3 reads TGTGCCAGCAGCTTAGCGGGGAGGCCCTACAATGAGCAGTTCTTC. It encodes CASSLAGRPYNEQFF.

As concerns this clone: The sample carries other DNA sequences with the same CDR3. The rearrangement uses TRBV19 and TRBJ1-5; 7 bases align to TRBD1. Germline V gene lookup returns CDR1 LNHDA and CDR2 SQIVND (reference sequence). V was clipped by 3 bases and J by 7 bases; unmatched bases: 9. The CDR3 contains 15 residues. This CDR3 is CASSILRQGGQPQHF. The DNA of the CDR3 is TGTGCCAGTAGTATTCTCCGGCAGGGGGGACAGCCCCAGCATTTT.

The gene calls are TRBV19 and TRBJ2-2; 7 bases line up with TRBD2. The CDR3 sequence is 15 residues long. V was clipped by 4 bases and J by 7 bases; unmatched bases: 9. Germline lookup yields CDR1 LNHDA and CDR2 SQIVND (reference sequence). The CDR3 sequence is CASSSGSRSVGELFF. The CDR3 region has the DNA TGTGCCAGTAGTAGCGGGAGTCGGTCGGTCGGGGAGCTGTTTTTT.

The V call is TRBV18, the J call TRBJ2-7, with 7 nucleotides matching TRBD1. CDR3 size: 15 residues. Germline-derived CDR1 and CDR2 are KGHSH and LQKENI. J was trimmed by 3 bases and V by 5 bases; bases with no gene match: 10. The CDR3 protein is CASSSSRGRGYEQYF. The CDR3 coding sequence is TGTGCCAGCTCATCATCGAGGGGGCGTGGCTACGAGCAGTACTTC. The full variable domain, in which reference TRBV18 and TRBJ2-7 provide the parts outside the CDR3, is NAGVMQNPRHLVRRRGQEARLRCSPMKGHSHVYWYRQLPEEGLKFMVYLQKENIIDESGMPKERFSAEFPKEGPSILRIQQVVRGDSAAYFCASSSSRGRGYEQYFGPGTRLTVT.

J is TRBJ2-7 and V is TRBV6-5; either TRBD1 or TRBD2 may supply D (6 bases each). Germline loops: CDR1 MNHEY, CDR2 SVGAGI. Trimming shortened V by 7 bases and J by 6 bases, and 19 bases separated the two germline ends. The CDR3 covers 14 residues. As DNA, the CDR3 is TGTGCCAGCAAGAGGGGGGTGGTTATTAGCGAGCAGTACTTC. It is translated as CASKRGVVISEQYF.

The chain is built from TRBV15 and TRBJ1-1; D unresolved. Trimming took 0 bases from V and 7 from J, leaving 6 bases between them. CDR3 length: 12 amino acids. Germline loops: CDR1 LNHNV, CDR2 YYDKDF (reference sequence). This chain's CDR3 is CATSRDRLEAFF. The CDR3 coding sequence is TGTGCCACCAGCAGAGATCGCCTTGAAGCTTTCTTT.